This is a list of T cell receptor beta chains from one sample in a study of T cell responses to AZD1222 COVID-19 vaccine. Sequencing used immunoSEQ multiplex PCR; TCRdb keeps in-frame clones, though not all of them. The sample carries about 150,000 clones, 92% recorded once. The specimen comprised peripheral blood, sampled 28 days after the second AZD1222 dose. The receptors were sampled from an adult who received the AZD1222 COVID-19 vaccine. Each CDR3 is given with its conserved first and last residue. The D gene is left open where the match is weak. Expanded clones are given a class, and other clones once, few, many or no size at all.

V gene	D gene	J gene	clone size	CDR3 protein	CDR3 DNA
TRBV19	-	TRBJ1-5	-	CASSIWAGGSNQPQHF	TGTGCCAGTAGTATTTGGGCGGGAGGAAGCAATCAGCCCCAGCATTTT
TRBV4-2	TRBD1	TRBJ1-4	-	CASSRLGAGTGGEKLFF	TGTGCCAGCAGCCGACTGGGAGCCGGGACAGGGGGTGAAAAACTGTTTTTT
TRBV6-5	-	TRBJ2-3	-	CASAAGSTDTQYF	TGTGCCAGCGCCGCAGGGAGCACAGATACGCAGTATTTT
TRBV5-8	TRBD1	TRBJ2-2	-	CASSPDRAYTGELFF	TGTGCCAGCAGCCCTGACAGGGCCTACACCGGGGAGCTGTTTTTT
TRBV6-5	-	TRBJ2-7	-	CATDGSPYEQYF	TGTGCCACGGACGGATCCCCCTACGAGCAGTACTTC
TRBV6-2/TRBV6-3	TRBD1	TRBJ1-1	-	CASSYDYRGVVLEAFF	TGTGCCAGCAGTTACGACTACAGGGGAGTAGTCCTCGAAGCTTTCTTT
TRBV6-2/TRBV6-3	-	TRBJ1-1	-	CASSYDPTEAFF	TGTGCCAGCAGTTACGATCCCACTGAAGCTTTCTTT
TRBV28	TRBD1	TRBJ1-5	-	CASTPWTGGVGYQPQHF	TGTGCCAGCACGCCGTGGACAGGGGGCGTGGGGTATCAGCCCCAGCATTTT
TRBV27	-	TRBJ2-7	-	CASRGNIYEQYF	TGTGCCAGCAGGGGGAACATCTACGAGCAGTACTTC
TRBV7-8	-	TRBJ1-1	-	CASSSWGENTEAFF	TGTGCCAGCAGCTCATGGGGAGAGAACACTGAAGCTTTCTTT
TRBV4-2	TRBD1	TRBJ1-2	-	CASSPATGGNYGYTF	TGTGCCAGCAGCCCGGCGACAGGGGGGAACTATGGCTACACCTTC
TRBV19	-	TRBJ1-5	once	CASSLTGSNQPQHF	TGTGCCAGTAGTTTAACCGGAAGCAATCAGCCCCAGCATTTT
TRBV5-6	-	TRBJ1-1	-	CASSRDGYTEAFF	TGTGCCAGCTCCAGGGATGGGTACACTGAAGCTTTCTTT
TRBV6-5	-	TRBJ1-1	-	CASIGHLKNTEAFF	TGTGCCAGCATAGGACACCTCAAGAACACTGAAGCTTTCTTT
TRBV19	-	TRBJ1-3	-	CASSMSVSGNTIYF	TGTGCCAGTAGTATGTCAGTCTCTGGAAACACCATATATTTT
TRBV10-3	-	TRBJ2-7	-	CAISDVPSYEQYF	TGTGCCATCAGTGATGTACCCTCATACGAGCAGTACTTC
TRBV24-1	TRBD2	TRBJ2-7	-	CATSAPGLAGSSYEQYF	TGTGCCACCAGTGCCCCCGGACTAGCGGGAAGCTCCTACGAGCAGTACTTC
TRBV4-2	-	TRBJ2-7	-	CASSQEKQFYEQYF	TGTGCCAGCAGCCAAGAAAAACAGTTCTACGAGCAGTACTTC
TRBV12-3/TRBV12-4	-	TRBJ2-7	-	CASSKGYEQYF	TGTGCCAGCAGTAAGGGCTACGAGCAGTACTTC
TRBV24-1	TRBD1	TRBJ1-2	-	CATSPGTGGSYGYTF	TGTGCCACCTCGCCCGGGACAGGGGGCTCCTATGGCTACACCTTC
TRBV6-6	-	TRBJ1-5	-	CASSYGASNQPQHF	TGTGCCAGCAGTTACGGGGCAAGCAATCAGCCCCAGCATTTT
TRBV27	-	TRBJ2-5	-	CASSLLPPGEETQYF	TGTGCCAGCAGTCTACTACCCCCGGGAGAAGAGACCCAGTACTTC